The present T cell receptor beta chain was sequenced within a study of T cells expressing NK-cell markers. Whole-study context: One of the eight sequenced donors was seronegative, whereas the other seven were HCMV-seropositive. Study-level findings and limits: Dominant NKG2C+ clonotypes were found to form 1.0-7.0% of CD8+ T cells in six donors. HCMV specificity was not established for the expanded NKG2C+ T cell clones.

Following a re-call of the 5' RACE reads, TCRdb has one entry per CDR3 protein and lacks DNA. This sample's clone table lists 350,000 to 450,000 distinct CDR3 sequences. About this clonotype: As yet, its antigen is unknown.

The receptor was isolated from a man aged 18-75 years in good health. The sample was blood T cells: a sorted CD56 or NKG2C T cell subset, CD4+ or CD8+ T cells, or bulk PBMC T cells (not recorded which).

Here the CDR3 reads CAIRQGGVHNEQFF. V usage is TRBV5-4 and J usage is TRBJ2-1; TCRdb outputs TRBD1, but without DNA this stays unchecked. The CDR3 is made up of 14 amino acids. Germline V CDR1 and CDR2: SGHNT, YYREEE (reference sequence).